The 12 T cell receptor beta chains given below trace back to one sample, sequenced in a study of T cells in women clearing cervical HPV infection. Repertoires were generated with immunoSEQ multiplex PCR, while TCRdb's copy carries only in-frame clones and drops some. Its listing shows some 25,000 clones. Source material: blood buffy coat. The origin of the receptors is a woman between 18 and 69 years old with a cervical HPV16 infection that either progressed to CIN3+ or cleared (not recorded which).

About this clone itself: The read halts 3 residues ahead of the CDR3 end, with the missing end drawn from the germline J gene. This chain links TRBV6-1 with TRBJ1-2; D is possibly TRBD1 (5 bases). The CDR3 extends over 14 amino acids. Trimming took off 1 base at V and 4 bases at J, with 10 bases between the two ends. The germline gives CDR1 MNHNS, CDR2 SASEGT. Here the CDR3 reads CASSEGGGGYGYTF. CDR3 bases read: TGTGCCAGCAGTGAAGGCGGGGGTGGCTATGGC.

Regarding this clone: The read ends 3 residues shy of where the CDR3 ends; the end is completed using the germline J gene. The V and J genes are TRBV30 and TRBJ2-2; 8 bases are shared with TRBD2. Germline V lookup: CDR1 GTSNPN, CDR2 SVGIG (reference sequence). The CDR3 consists of 17 residues. The chain's CDR3 is CAWSVLGSGGGNEKLFF. The CDR3 bases that were read are TGTGCCTGGAGTGTACTTGGATCCGGGGGGGGCAATGAAAAG.

As to this clone: Sequencing ends 3 residues short of the CDR3 end; the germline J gene provides the rest. This chain uses TRBV7-9 with TRBJ1-2, with D tentatively TRBD1 (5 bases). This CDR3 contains 10 residues. CDR1 is SEHNR and CDR2 is FQNEAQ in the germline V gene (reference sequence). Partial CDR3 DNA: TGTGCCCAGGGCGCGAGTGAC. Protein: CAQGASD. The whole CDR3 sequence reads CAQGASDYTF.

As for this clone: The DNA ends 3 residues before the CDR3 does, and the rest of the CDR3 is filled in from the germline J gene. The chain uses TRBV7-9 and TRBJ2-7; 8 nucleotides match TRBD1. The CDR3 spans 14 residues. Germline lookup yields CDR1 SEHNR and CDR2 FQNEAQ (reference sequence). V dropped 5 bases and J dropped 2; count of bases not matched to a gene: 5. CDR3 DNA (partial): TGTGCCAGCAGCCCTGACAGGGGACCCTACGAG. It is translated as CASSPDRGPYE. The entire CDR3 reads CASSPDRGPYEQYF.

Points on this clone: The sequenced fragment ends 3 residues before the CDR3 boundary, so the rest is inferred from the germline J gene. The chain couples TRBV19 to TRBJ1-1; 7 nucleotides match TRBD1. Trimming took 7 bases from V and 1 from J; bases not matched to a gene: 6. CDR3 length: 14 amino acids. The germline V gene encodes CDR1 LNHDA and CDR2 SQIVND (reference sequence). The CDR3 here is CASTPGQTNTEAFF. CDR3 DNA (partial): TGTGCCAGTACCCCGGGACAGACGAACACTGAA.

As for this clone: The missing CDR3 end, 3 residues past where the read stops, is filled in from the germline J gene. V and J are TRBV29-1 and TRBJ2-1, with a tentative D call TRBD1 (6 bases). The CDR3 length is 12 residues. Germline CDR1 and CDR2: SQVTM and ANQGSEA. V was trimmed by 7 bases and J by 9 bases, leaving 16 bases between them. Partial CDR3 DNA: TGCAGCGCACTGACAGGATTAGGTGAG. It yields the protein CSALTGLGE. The entire CDR3 sequence reads CSALTGLGEQFF.

A word on this clone: The read halts 3 residues ahead of the CDR3 end, with the missing end drawn from the germline J gene. The V and J genes are TRBV7-8 and TRBJ1-5, with a weak D call TRBD1 (5 bases). V was shortened by 4 bases and J by 5 bases, with 15 bases between the two germline ends. The CDR3 sequence is 15 residues long. Germline loops: CDR1 SGHVS, CDR2 FQNEAQ. CDR3 region: CASSSGGARDQPQHF. The part of the CDR3 DNA that was read is TGTGCCAGCAGCTCTGGCGGGGCAAGAGATCAGCCC.

About this clone itself: The read comes to an end 3 residues before the CDR3 does, leaving the germline J gene to fill in the end. Other DNA sequences in the sample encode the same CDR3. This rearrangement joins TRBV6-2 or TRBV6-3 to TRBJ1-1, with D possibly being TRBD1 (5 bases). Germline V gene sequence: CDR1 MNHEY, CDR2 SVGEGT. V was shortened by 0 bases and J by 3 bases, with 11 bases between the two germline ends. The CDR3 is 15 amino acids. Incomplete CDR3 DNA: TGTGCCAGCAGTTACTCGCCCAGGGCAGACACTGAA. As protein: CASSYSPRADTE. The whole CDR3 reads CASSYSPRADTEAFF.

A remark on this clone: The CDR3 is cut off 3 residues early in the read; its end comes from the germline J gene. V usage is TRBV6-2 or TRBV6-3 and J usage is TRBJ1-2, with D maybe TRBD1 (5 bases). V lost 10 bases and J 3 bases, leaving 12 bases between the germline ends. The CDR3 has 12 residues. Germline V gene data show CDR1 as MNHEY and CDR2 as SVGEGT. The CDR3 spells CATADNYYGYTF. Incomplete CDR3 DNA: TGTGCCACCGCGGACAACTACTATGGC.

In regard to this clone: Read data end 3 residues before the CDR3 end; the end is taken from the germline J gene. The chain is built from TRBV19 and TRBJ2-7; 9 nucleotides line up with TRBD2. Germline V lookup: CDR1 LNHDA, CDR2 SQIVND (reference sequence). The CDR3 loop spans 16 amino acids. The junction had 7 bases not matched to a gene; V was cut back by 4 bases and J by 0 bases. The CDR3 spells CASSTRTSAYSYEQYF. The DNA read from the CDR3 is TGTGCCAGTAGTACCCGGACTAGCGCCTACTCCTACGAG.

As concerns this clone: With the read ending 3 residues before the CDR3 end, the germline J gene is used to fill in that end. The chain recombines TRBV6-2 or TRBV6-3 with TRBJ1-2; tentative D call: TRBD1 (5 bases). This CDR3 has 14 residues. The germline gives CDR1 MNHEY, CDR2 SVGEGT. The part of the CDR3 DNA that was read is TGTGCCAGCAGCCGAAAAGAGGGGAGCTACGAC. Protein sequence: CASSRKEGSYD. The CDR3 reads in full as CASSRKEGSYDYTF.

On this clone itself: The CDR3 goes on 3 residues after the read ends, and that part is filled in from the germline J gene. The chain joins TRBV7-3 to TRBJ1-3, with D possibly matching TRBD1 (6 bases). V shed 1 base and J shed 3 bases, with 10 bases lying between them. Germline V gene lookup returns CDR1 SGHTA and CDR2 FQGTGA. This CDR3 comprises 15 residues. Partial CDR3 DNA: TGTGCCAGCAGCTTAAGGGGGGGCGGTGGAAACACC. Amino acids: CASSLRGGGGNT. The full CDR3 protein reads CASSLRGGGGNTIYF. The complete variable domain, with remaining parts taken from reference TRBV7-3 and TRBJ1-3, reads GAGVSQTPSNKVTEKGKYVELRCDPISGHTALYWYRQSLGQGPEFLIYFQGTGAADDSGLPNDRFFAVRPEGSVSTLKIQRTERGDSAVYLCASSLRGGGGNTIYFGEGSWLTVV.